This T cell receptor (beta chain) was sequenced during a study of OX40 agonist ivuxolimab in advanced cancers. For the study at large: The patients received agonistic anti-OX40 (CD134) antibody ivuxolimab.

A history of autoimmune disease or systemic immunosuppression excluded patients. Data came from immunoSEQ multiplex PCR; TCRdb stores just in-frame clones and leaves some out. The sample consists of more than 20,000 clones, approximately 73% of them appearing once. Germline-derived CDR1 and CDR2 are KGHSH and LQKENI. This CDR3 region has 15 residues. The germline V and J ends were trimmed by 3 bases and 3 bases, with 14 bases remaining between them. The sequence came from an adult with an advanced solid tumor such as melanoma, head and neck, liver or kidney cancer. The chain couples TRBV18 to TRBJ1-1; possible D gene TRBD1, 5 bases. The material was CD4+ or CD8+ T cells sorted from blood, obtained in a trial of the OX40 agonist ivuxolimab. The CDR3 bases are TGTGCCAGCTCACCGGGTTCGGGGGTGGACACTGAAGCTTTCTTT. It translates to CASSPGSGVDTEAFF.